This is a list of T cell receptor beta chains from one sample in a study of blood T cell repertoires in COVID-19. Sequencing was performed with immunoSEQ multiplex PCR; in TCRdb, only in-frame clones are kept and a portion is missing. The sample lists about 480,000 clones; more than 85% were seen once. The sequenced sample consisted of peripheral blood. These receptors came from a young woman with acute or convalescent COVID-19. Each CDR3 is given with its conserved first and last residue. Each record gives: D gene, J gene, clone size, V gene, CDR3 DNA, CDR3 protein. A D gene is named only where the DNA matches it firmly. The size entry is marked missing in some rows and otherwise reads once, few, many or a size class.

. TRBJ1-1 . TRBV7-9 TGTGCCAGCAGCTTAGTGGGGGAGGGGGTTAACACTGAAGCTTTCTTT CASSLVGEGVNTEAFF
. TRBJ2-1 . TRBV5-1 TGCGCCAGCAGCTTGGATTGGCGGGACAATGAGCAGTTCTTC CASSLDWRDNEQFF
. TRBJ1-5 few TRBV30 TGTGCCTTAGGGGAAAGCAATCAGCCCCAGCATTTT CALGESNQPQHF
. TRBJ1-2 . TRBV19 TGTGCCAGTCGGTCCCCGTCTTTCGGCTACACCTTC CASRSPSFGYTF
. TRBJ1-5 . TRBV5-1 TGCGCCAGCAGCTTCACAGGCCCCGGACAGCCCCAGCATTTT CASSFTGPGQPQHF
. TRBJ1-2 . TRBV28 TGTGCCACACTCACTAGAGGAATTACTGGCTATGGCTACACCTTC CATLTRGITGYGYTF
TRBD1 TRBJ2-5 . TRBV6-5 TGTGCCAGCAGGACAGGGGGCTTTCAGACCCAGTACTTC CASRTGGFQTQYF
TRBD2 TRBJ2-1 . TRBV6-4 TGTGCCAGCAGTGACCAGGGACTAGCGGGGGGTGAGCAGTTCTTC CASSDQGLAGGEQFF
. TRBJ2-5 . TRBV30 TGTGCCTGGAGTGTAGCACAAGAGACCCAGTACTTC CAWSVAQETQYF
. TRBJ1-4 once TRBV29-1 TGCAGCGTTGGGGCCAATGAAAAACTGTTTTTT CSVGANEKLFF
. TRBJ2-3 once TRBV2 TGTGCCAGCAGTGAACGGCGGGGCACAGATACGCAGTATTTT CASSERRGTDTQYF
TRBD2 TRBJ2-5 . TRBV30 TGTGCCTGGAGTGTACGGGGGGGGGCCAAAGAGACCCAGTACTTC CAWSVRGGAKETQYF
. TRBJ2-1 . TRBV12-3/TRBV12-4 TGTGCCAGCAGTTCAGGGGGGACCATCGGGCAGTTCTTC CASSSGGTIGQFF
TRBD2 TRBJ2-5 . TRBV27 TGTGCCAGCAGTTTGCTTAGCGGGGACTACCAAGAGACCCAGTACTTC CASSLLSGDYQETQYF
. TRBJ2-6 . TRBV5-1 TGCGCCAGCAGCTTGTATTCTGGGGCCAACGTCCTGACTTTC CASSLYSGANVLTF
. TRBJ1-1 . TRBV29-1 TGCAGCGTTGAGGCCGCGACGGGGGGCCCAACCGGGGGTTTCTTT CSVEAATGGPTGGFF